The clone carrying this T cell receptor beta chain was seen a few times. What it recognizes is unknown. Investigators took 8.5 to 10 milliliters of peripheral blood from every donor. Isolation yielded PBMCs, at least 7 million per sample, in every case. The CDR3 totals 16 residues. The germline V gene has CDR1 MGHRA and CDR2 YSYEKL. Alongside a J-beta primer mix, a sample-barcoded 5' primer served in a second PCR lasting roughly 6 to 11 cycles. Individual samples furnished no less than 2.5 million CDR3-containing paired-end reads apiece. Each CDR3 protein is one row after TCRdb ran MiXCR on the 5' RACE reads. The sample holds some 1,000,000 distinct CDR3 sequences, less than 25% seen once. This sample is part of a study of blood T cells in healthy people across ages. Study-wide results and caveats: Shifts in expanded clonotypes may have been confounded by donor CMV status, which was unknown.

Separately, the same data were catalogued under a study of T cells of mothers and their children.

The gene calls are TRBV4-1 and TRBJ2-5, with TRBD2 as a possible D gene (6 bases). The DNA end lines up better with TRBJ2-1; the J call may be wrong. Material for sequencing was blood. The receptor was derived from a girl aged 2 to 9 in good health. The DNA of the CDR3 is TGCGCCAGCAGCCAAGTTGACGGGAGCCCCAGGAGTGAGCAGTTCTTC. It yields the protein CASSQVDGSPRSEQFF.